This is a list of T cell receptor beta chains from one sample in a study of CD8+CD57+ T cells in acquired aplastic anemia. Each CDR3 protein is one row after TCRdb ran MiXCR on the reads. The sample has over 250,000 distinct CDR3 sequences; approximately 57% are singletons. The sample was sorted CD4+, CD8+, or CD8+CD57+ T cells (not recorded which) from PBMCs. The receptors here all came from a human donor with aplastic anemia. The CDR3 runs from the conserved cysteine through the conserved F or W.

V: TRBV7-9
CDR3: CASSRPSGERYNEQFF

V: TRBV5-1
CDR3: CASRNETRGESFRAVSNQPQHF

V: TRBV20-1
CDR3: CSAHSLGAFSTDTQYF

V: TRBV10-3
CDR3: CAIGLAGSTDTQYF

V: TRBV19
CDR3: CASSSSGSGRAQDTQYF

V: TRBV19
CDR3: CTSSRGDRGFEIYEQYF

V: TRBV2
CDR3: CASGVSVGADTQYF

V: TRBV20-1
CDR3: CSASMDRGGLNYGYTF

V: TRBV7-9
CDR3: CASSPASRETTYEQYF

V: TRBV5-6
CDR3: CASSRRRVSGYEQYF

V: TRBV24-1
CDR3: CATQSQGANTGELFF

V: TRBV20-1
CDR3: CSARPRDRTYEQYF